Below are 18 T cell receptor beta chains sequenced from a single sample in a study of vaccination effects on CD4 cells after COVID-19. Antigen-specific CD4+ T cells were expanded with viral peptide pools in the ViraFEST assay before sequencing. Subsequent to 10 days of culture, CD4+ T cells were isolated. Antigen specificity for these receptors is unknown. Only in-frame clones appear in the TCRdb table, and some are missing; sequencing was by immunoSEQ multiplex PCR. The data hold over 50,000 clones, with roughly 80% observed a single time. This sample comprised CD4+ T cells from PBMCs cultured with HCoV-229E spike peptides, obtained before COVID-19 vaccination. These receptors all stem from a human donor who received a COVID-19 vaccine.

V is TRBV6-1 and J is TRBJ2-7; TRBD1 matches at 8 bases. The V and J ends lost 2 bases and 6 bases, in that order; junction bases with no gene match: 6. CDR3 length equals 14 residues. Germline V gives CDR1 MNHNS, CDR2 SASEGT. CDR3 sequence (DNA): TGTGCCAGCAGTGAATGGCAGGGGGCTAGCGAGCAGTACGTC. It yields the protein CASSEWQGASEQYV.

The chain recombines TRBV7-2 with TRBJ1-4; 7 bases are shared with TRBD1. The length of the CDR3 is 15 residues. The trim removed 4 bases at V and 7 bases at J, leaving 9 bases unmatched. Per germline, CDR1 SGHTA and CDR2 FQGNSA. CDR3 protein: CASSSGSPGGEKLFF. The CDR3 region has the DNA TGTGCCAGCAGCTCTGGTAGCCCAGGGGGTGAAAAACTGTTTTTT.

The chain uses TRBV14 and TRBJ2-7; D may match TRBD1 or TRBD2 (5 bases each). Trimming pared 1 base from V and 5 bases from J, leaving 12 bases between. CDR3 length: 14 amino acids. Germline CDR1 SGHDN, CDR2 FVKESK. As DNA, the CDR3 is TGTGCCAGCAGCCAAGCCGGGACGAGCGACGAGCAGTACGTC. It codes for CASSQAGTSDEQYV.

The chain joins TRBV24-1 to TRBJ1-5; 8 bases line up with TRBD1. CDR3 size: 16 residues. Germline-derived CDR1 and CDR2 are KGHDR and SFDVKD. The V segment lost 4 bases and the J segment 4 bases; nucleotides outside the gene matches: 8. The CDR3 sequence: CATSEGTGRRNQPQHF. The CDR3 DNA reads TGTGCCACCAGTGAAGGGACAGGAAGGAGGAATCAGCCCCAGCATTTT.

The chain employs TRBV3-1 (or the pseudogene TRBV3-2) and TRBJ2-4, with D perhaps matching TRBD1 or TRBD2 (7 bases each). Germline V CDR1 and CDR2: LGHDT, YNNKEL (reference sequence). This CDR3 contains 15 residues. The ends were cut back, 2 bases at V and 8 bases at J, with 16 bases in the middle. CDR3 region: CASSQRGQGGYIQYF. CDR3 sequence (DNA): TGTGCCAGCAGCCAAAGAGGTCAGGGGGGGTACATTCAGTACTTC.

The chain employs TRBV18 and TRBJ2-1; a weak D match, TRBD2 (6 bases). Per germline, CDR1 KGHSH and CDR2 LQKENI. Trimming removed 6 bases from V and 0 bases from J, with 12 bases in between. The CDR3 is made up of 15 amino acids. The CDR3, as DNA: TGTGCCAGCTCTCAACTCGGGAGCTCCTACAATGAGCAGTTCTTC. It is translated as CASSQLGSSYNEQFF.

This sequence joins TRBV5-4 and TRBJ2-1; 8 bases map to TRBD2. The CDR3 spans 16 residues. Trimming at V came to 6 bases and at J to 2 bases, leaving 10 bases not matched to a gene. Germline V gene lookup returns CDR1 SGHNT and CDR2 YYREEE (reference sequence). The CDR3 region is CASTPQGAGAYNEQFF. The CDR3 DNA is TGTGCCAGCACCCCACAGGGAGCGGGGGCCTACAATGAGCAGTTCTTC.

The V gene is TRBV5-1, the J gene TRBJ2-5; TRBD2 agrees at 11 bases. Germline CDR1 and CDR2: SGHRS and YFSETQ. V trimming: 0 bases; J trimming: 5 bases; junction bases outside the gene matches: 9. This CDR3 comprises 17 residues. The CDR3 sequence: CASSLGDSGGGLETQYF. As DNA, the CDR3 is TGCGCCAGCAGCTTGGGAGATAGCGGGGGGGGATTGGAGACCCAGTACTTC.

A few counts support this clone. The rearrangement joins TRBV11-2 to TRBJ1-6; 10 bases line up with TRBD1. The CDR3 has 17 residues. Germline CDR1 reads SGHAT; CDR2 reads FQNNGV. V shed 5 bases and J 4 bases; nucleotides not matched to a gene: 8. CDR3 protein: CASSHALGQGYNSPLHF. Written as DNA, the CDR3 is TGTGCCAGCAGCCATGCCCTGGGACAGGGGTATAATTCACCCCTCCACTTT. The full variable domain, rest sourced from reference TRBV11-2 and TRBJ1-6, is EAGVAQSPRYKIIEKRQSVAFWCNPISGHATLYWYQQILGQGPKLLIQFQNNGVVDDSQLPKDRFSAERLKGVDSTLKIQPAKLEDSAVYLCASSHALGQGYNSPLHFGNGTRLTVT.

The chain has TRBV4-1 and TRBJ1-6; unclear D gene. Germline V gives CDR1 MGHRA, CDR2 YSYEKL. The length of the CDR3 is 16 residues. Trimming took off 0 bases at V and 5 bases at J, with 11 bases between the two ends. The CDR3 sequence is CASSQDLSADNSPLHF. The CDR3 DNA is TGCGCCAGCAGCCAAGATCTCTCCGCGGATAATTCACCCCTCCACTTT.

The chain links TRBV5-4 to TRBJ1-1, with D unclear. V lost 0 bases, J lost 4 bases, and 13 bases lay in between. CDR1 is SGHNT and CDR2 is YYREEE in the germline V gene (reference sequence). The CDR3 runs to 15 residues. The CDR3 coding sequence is TGTGCCAGCAGCTTGGAGGGTTCGGGGAGCACTGAAGCTTTCTTT. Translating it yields CASSLEGSGSTEAFF.

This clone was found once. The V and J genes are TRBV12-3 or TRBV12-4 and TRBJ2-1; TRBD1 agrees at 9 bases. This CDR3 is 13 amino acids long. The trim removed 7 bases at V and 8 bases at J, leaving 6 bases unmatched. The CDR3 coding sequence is TGTGCCAGCACCCTGGGACAGGGCTATGAGCAGTTCTTC. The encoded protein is CASTLGQGYEQFF.

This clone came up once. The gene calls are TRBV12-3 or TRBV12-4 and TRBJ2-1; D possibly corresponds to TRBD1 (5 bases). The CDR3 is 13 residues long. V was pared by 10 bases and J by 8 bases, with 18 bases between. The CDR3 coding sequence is TGTGCCACGACGAAGGGGTTATCGGATGAGCAGTTCTTC. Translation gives CATTKGLSDEQFF.

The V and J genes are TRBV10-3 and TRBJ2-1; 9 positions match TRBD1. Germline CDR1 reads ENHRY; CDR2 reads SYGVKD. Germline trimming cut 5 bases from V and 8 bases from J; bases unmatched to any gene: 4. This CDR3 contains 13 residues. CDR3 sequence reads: CAISRDRDYEQFF. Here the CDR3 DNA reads TGTGCCATCAGTCGGGACAGGGATTATGAGCAGTTCTTC.

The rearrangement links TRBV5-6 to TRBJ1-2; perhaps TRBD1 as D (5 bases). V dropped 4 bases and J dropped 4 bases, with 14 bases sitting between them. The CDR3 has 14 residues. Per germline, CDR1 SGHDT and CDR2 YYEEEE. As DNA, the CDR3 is TGTGCCAGCAGCCCGGGGGGTTTTGGCTATGGCTACACCTTC. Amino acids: CASSPGGFGYGYTF.

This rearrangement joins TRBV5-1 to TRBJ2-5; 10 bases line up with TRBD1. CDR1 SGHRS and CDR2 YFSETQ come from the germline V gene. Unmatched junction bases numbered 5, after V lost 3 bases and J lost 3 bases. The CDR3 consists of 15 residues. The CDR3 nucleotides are TGCGCCAGCAGCTCGGCCGGGACAGGGGAAGAGACCCAGTACTTC. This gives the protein CASSSAGTGEETQYF. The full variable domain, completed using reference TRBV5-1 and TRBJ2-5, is KAGVTQTPRYLIKTRGQQVTLSCSPISGHRSVSWYQQTPGQGLQFLFEYFSETQRNKGNFPGRFSGRQFSNSRSEMNVSTLELGDSALYLCASSSAGTGEETQYFGPGTRLLVL.

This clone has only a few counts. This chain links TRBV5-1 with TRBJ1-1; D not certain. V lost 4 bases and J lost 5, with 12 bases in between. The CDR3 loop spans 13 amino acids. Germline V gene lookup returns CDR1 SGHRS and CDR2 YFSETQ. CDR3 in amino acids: CASSLTPGTEAFF. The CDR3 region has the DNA TGCGCCAGCAGCCTCACCCCGGGAACTGAAGCTTTCTTT.

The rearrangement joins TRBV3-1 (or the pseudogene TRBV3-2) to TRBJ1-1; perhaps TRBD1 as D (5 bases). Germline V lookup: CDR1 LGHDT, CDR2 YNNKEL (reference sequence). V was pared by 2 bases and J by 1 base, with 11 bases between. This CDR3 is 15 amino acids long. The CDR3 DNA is TGTGCCAGCAGCCAAACCCGGGACCAGAACACTGAAGCTTTCTTT. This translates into CASSQTRDQNTEAFF.